The T cell receptor (beta chain) described here comes from a study of cytomegalovirus exposure and HLA in healthy donors. Turning to the study itself: Earlier, some 180 million T cells were analyzed, and 117 million unique TCR beta sequences were found among them. Study-level results: The authors listed over 150 TCR beta chains as cytomegalovirus-associated.

CDR3 length: 15 amino acids. The ends were cut back, 0 bases at V and 5 bases at J, with 13 bases in the middle. CDR1 and CDR2 (germline): LGHNA, YNFKEQ. The PCR employed 60 Vbeta primers together with 13 Jbeta primers. Only in-frame clones appear in the TCRdb table, and some are missing; sequencing was by immunoSEQ multiplex PCR. The sample carries 95,000 to 100,000 clones, roughly 80% recorded once. To note about this clone: What it binds is unknown.

The sequenced material came from PBMCs. This chain uses TRBV4-2 with TRBJ1-1; TRBD1 might be the D (6 bases). The sequence came from a man aged 60-69 years in good health and CMV-seropositive. CDR3 sequence: CASSQEWTVGTEAFF. CDR3 coding DNA: TGTGCCAGCAGCCAAGAATGGACAGTAGGGACTGAAGCTTTCTTT.